A selection of T cell receptor beta chains follows, all from one sample in a study of T cells in Graves' hyperthyroidism and ophthalmopathy. Via MiXCR, TCRdb re-called the multiplex PCR reads, giving one row per CDR3 protein. The sample carries approximately 380,000 distinct CDR3 sequences, about 18% recorded once. The source material was blood. These receptors all come from a man aged 18 to 30 with Graves' ophthalmopathy. Each CDR3 is given with its conserved first and last residue. A D gene is named only where the DNA matches it firmly. The listing skips clone size in some rows; elsewhere it reads once, few, many or a size class.

d_gene,j_gene,v_gene,abundance,CDR3aa,CDR3nt
NA,TRBJ1-5,TRBV9,NA,CASSPWGESNQPQHF,TGTGCCAGCAGCCCCTGGGGGGAAAGCAATCAGCCCCAGCATTTT
NA,TRBJ1-2,TRBV7-8,NA,CASSLVGAGNYGYTF,TGTGCCAGCAGCTTAGTGGGGGCGGGTAACTATGGCTACACCTTC
NA,TRBJ1-5,TRBV5-1,NA,CTSSLEGNQPQHF,TGCACCAGCAGCTTGGAGGGCAATCAGCCCCAGCATTTT
TRBD1,TRBJ1-2,TRBV20-1,NA,CSAPGQGGDGYTF,TGCAGTGCTCCAGGACAGGGGGGTGATGGCTACACCTTC
TRBD1,TRBJ2-5,TRBV6-7,many,CASSATGGLNQETQYF,TGTGCCAGCAGTGCAACAGGGGGCTTGAACCAAGAGACCCAGTACTTC
TRBD2,TRBJ2-7,TRBV3-1,NA,CASSQGSGGAKEQYF,TGTGCCAGCAGCCAGGGTAGCGGGGGGGCCAAAGAGCAGTACTTC
NA,TRBJ2-1,TRBV5-5,NA,CASSFRGLYNEQFF,TGTGCCAGCAGCTTTCGGGGACTTTACAATGAGCAGTTCTTC
NA,TRBJ2-5,TRBV6-1,many,CASSQVAAETQYF,TGTGCCAGCAGCCAGGTCGCAGCGGAGACCCAGTACTTC
NA,TRBJ1-6,TRBV5-1,many,CASSRGTDNSPLHF,TGCGCCAGCAGCCGAGGGACGGATAATTCACCCCTCCACTTT
TRBD1,TRBJ2-7,TRBV10-3,many,CAIAPGTGGIEQYF,TGTGCCATTGCTCCCGGGACAGGGGGCATCGAGCAGTACTTC
NA,TRBJ2-2,TRBV7-9,few,CASSPWGTGELFF,TGTGCCAGCAGCCCCTGGGGAACCGGGGAGCTGTTTTTT
TRBD1,TRBJ2-3,TRBV7-2,few,CASSFRTIDYRDRVGTDTQYF,TGTGCCAGCAGCTTCCGAACTATTGATTACCGGGACAGGGTAGGGACAGATACGCAGTATTTT
TRBD2,TRBJ2-3,TRBV12-3/TRBV12-4,many,CASSRGLAGNTDTQYF,TGTGCCAGCAGCCGTGGACTAGCGGGGAACACAGATACGCAGTATTTT
NA,TRBJ2-7,TRBV20-1,many,CSARSTGNRYEQYF,TGCAGTGCTAGATCAACAGGGAATCGGTACGAGCAGTACTTC